Each of the 7 T cell receptor beta chains below was sequenced from the same sample in a study of blood T cells in healthy people across ages. Through a sample-barcoded 5' primer and a J-beta primer mix, a second PCR was run for 7 to 11 cycles. TCRdb ran MiXCR on the 5' RACE reads and lists one entry per CDR3 protein. The data contain about 680,000 distinct CDR3 sequences, 49% of them singletons. The source material was blood. These receptors all stem from a woman in her sixties or seventies in good health.

This clonotype was counted only a few times. V and J are TRBV7-2 and TRBJ1-2, with TRBD1 matching 7 bases. Germline V CDR1 and CDR2: SGHTA, FQGNSA. This CDR3 is built from 14 residues. Losses at the gene ends were 5 bases for V and 2 bases for J; bases not matched to a gene: 5. As DNA, the CDR3 is TGTGCCAGCAGCCGCGGGACAGCGAACTATGGCTACACCTTC. As protein: CASSRGTANYGYTF. Full variable domain (missing parts from reference TRBV7-2 and TRBJ1-2): GAGVSQSPSNKVTEKGKDVELRCDPISGHTALYWYRQSLGQGLEFLIYFQGNSAPDKSGLPSDRFSAERTGGSVSTLTIQRTQQEDSAVYLCASSRGTANYGYTFGSGTRLTVV.

The chain carries TRBV28 and TRBJ1-5; D is possibly TRBD1 (5 bases). There are 14 residues in the CDR3. Looked up from germline, CDR1 is MDHEN and CDR2 is SYDVKM. V dropped 3 bases and J dropped 1 base, with 7 bases sitting between them. The CDR3, as DNA: TGTGCCAGCAGTTTTTGGGGCAGCAATCAGCCCCAGCATTTT. This translates into CASSFWGSNQPQHF. Together with reference TRBV28 and TRBJ1-5, the CDR3 gives the full variable domain: DVKVTQSSRYLVKRTGEKVFLECVQDMDHENMFWYRQDPGLGLRLIYFSYDVKMKEKGDIPEGYSVSREKKERFSLILESASTNQTSMYLCASSFWGSNQPQHFGDGTRLSIL.

As to this clonotype: At one of its ends the junction is not consistent with the germline gene, which may arise from a read error. The genes are TRBV28 and TRBJ2-7; 7 nucleotides match TRBD1. This CDR3 is 11 amino acids long. Germline CDR1 and CDR2: MDHEN and SYDVKM. Here the CDR3 reads CARRGIYEQYF. The CDR3 DNA sequence: TGTGCCCGCAGGGGGATCTACGAGCAGTACTTC.

Comments on this clonotype: It is likely a read error, because the conserved phenylalanine at the end of the CDR3 is missing. The V and J genes are TRBV7-8 and TRBJ2-3; D ambiguous. From germline, CDR1 is SGHVS and CDR2 FQNEAQ. V dropped 1 base and J dropped 4 bases, with 6 bases sitting between them. This CDR3 spans 13 amino acids. CDR3 loop: CASSLDIADTQYV. DNA of the CDR3: TGTGCCAGCAGCTTAGATATCGCAGATACGCAGTATGTT.

The chain carries TRBV3-1 and TRBJ2-7, with D possibly being TRBD1 or TRBD2 (5 bases each). Germline-derived CDR1 and CDR2 are LGHDT and YNNKEL (reference sequence). The CDR3 loop spans 14 amino acids. The ends were cut back, 0 bases at V and 2 bases at J, with 8 bases in the middle. Here the CDR3 reads CASSQDRDPYEQYF. The CDR3 DNA is TGTGCCAGCAGCCAAGACCGGGACCCCTACGAGCAGTACTTC.

The V gene is TRBV11-1, the J gene TRBJ1-1; D gene ambiguous. The CDR3 spans 13 residues. Trimming left V 7 bases short and J 2 bases short, with 11 bases between. CDR1 SGHAT and CDR2 FQDESV come from the germline V gene (reference sequence). The CDR3 nucleotides read TGTGCCAGCACCCGACACACTAACACTGAAGCTTTCTTT. The encoded protein is CASTRHTNTEAFF.

The chain couples TRBV4-1 to TRBJ2-5; TRBD1 agrees at 8 bases. Losses at the gene ends were 1 base for V and 5 bases for J; bases not matched to a gene: 9. Germline assignment: CDR1 MGHRA and CDR2 YSYEKL. This CDR3 is built from 16 residues. This CDR3 reads CASSQVMAGGAETQYF. The DNA for the CDR3 is TGCGCCAGCAGCCAAGTAATGGCAGGGGGCGCGGAGACCCAGTACTTC.